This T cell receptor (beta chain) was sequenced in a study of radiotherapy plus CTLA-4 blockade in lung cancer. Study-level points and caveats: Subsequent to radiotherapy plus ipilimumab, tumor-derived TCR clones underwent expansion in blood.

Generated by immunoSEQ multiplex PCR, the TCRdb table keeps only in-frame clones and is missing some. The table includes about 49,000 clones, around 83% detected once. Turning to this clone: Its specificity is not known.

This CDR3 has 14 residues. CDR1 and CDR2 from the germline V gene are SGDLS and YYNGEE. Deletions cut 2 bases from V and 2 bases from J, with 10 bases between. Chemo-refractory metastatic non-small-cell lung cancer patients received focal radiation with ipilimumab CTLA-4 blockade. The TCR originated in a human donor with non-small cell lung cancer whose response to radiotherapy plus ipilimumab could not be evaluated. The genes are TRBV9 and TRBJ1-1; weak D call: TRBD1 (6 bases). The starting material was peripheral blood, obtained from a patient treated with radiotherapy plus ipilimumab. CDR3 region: CASSVMTGNTEAFF. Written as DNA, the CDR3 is TGTGCCAGCAGCGTTATGACAGGTAACACTGAAGCTTTCTTT.